This paragraph reports one T cell receptor (beta chain). The protocol was immunoSEQ multiplex PCR, while the TCRdb copy is restricted to in-frame clones and leaves out a portion. The sample yields more than 60,000 clones, approximately 80% seen once. This sample stems from a study of blood T cell repertoires in COVID-19. Study overall: The study drew acute and convalescent COVID-19 samples from the United States, Italy and Spain. The analysed material was cDNA or gDNA that came from T cells, B-cell-depleted T cells, or PBMCs.

Seattle enrolled patients during active infection and tracked them longitudinally. The germline gives CDR1 LGHDT, CDR2 YNNKEL (reference sequence). The CDR3 runs 15 residues. Between the trimmed V and J ends, which lost 0 bases and 7 bases, there was a span of 12 bases. This chain links TRBV3-1 (or the pseudogene TRBV3-2) with TRBJ2-2; D is possibly TRBD2 (6 bases). The sequence came from a man in his forties or fifties with COVID-19, enrolled during active disease. Sequencing input: peripheral blood. The chain's CDR3 is CASSQDNRGSGELFF. DNA of the CDR3: TGTGCCAGCAGCCAAGATAATCGGGGGAGCGGGGAGCTGTTTTTT.